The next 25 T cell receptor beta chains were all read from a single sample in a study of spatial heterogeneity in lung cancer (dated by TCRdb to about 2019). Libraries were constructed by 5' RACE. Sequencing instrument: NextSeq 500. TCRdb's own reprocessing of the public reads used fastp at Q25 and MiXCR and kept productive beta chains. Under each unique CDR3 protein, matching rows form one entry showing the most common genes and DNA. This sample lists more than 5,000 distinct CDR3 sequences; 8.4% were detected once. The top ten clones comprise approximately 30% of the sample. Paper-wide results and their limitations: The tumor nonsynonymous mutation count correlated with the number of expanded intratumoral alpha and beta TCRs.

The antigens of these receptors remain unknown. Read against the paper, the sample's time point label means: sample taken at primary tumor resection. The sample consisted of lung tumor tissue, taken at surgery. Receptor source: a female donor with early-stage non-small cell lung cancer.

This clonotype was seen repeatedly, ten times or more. DNA for the CDR3: TGTGCCAGCAGTTTAGGCAGTTCCTACGAGCAGTACGTC. This gives the protein CASSLGSSYEQYV. The rearrangement uses TRBV28 and TRBJ2-7; the D is unclear. Between the trimmed V and J ends, which lost 2 bases and 1 base, there was a span of 6 bases. Per the germline V gene, CDR1 is MDHEN and CDR2 is SYDVKM. The CDR3 totals 13 residues.

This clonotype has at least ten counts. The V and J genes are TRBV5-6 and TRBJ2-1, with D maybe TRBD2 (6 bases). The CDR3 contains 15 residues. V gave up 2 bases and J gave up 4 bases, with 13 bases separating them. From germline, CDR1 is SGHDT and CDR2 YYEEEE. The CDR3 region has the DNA TGTGCCAGCAGCTTTCGGGGGAGAGGTTACAATGAGCAGTTCTTC. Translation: CASSFRGRGYNEQFF.

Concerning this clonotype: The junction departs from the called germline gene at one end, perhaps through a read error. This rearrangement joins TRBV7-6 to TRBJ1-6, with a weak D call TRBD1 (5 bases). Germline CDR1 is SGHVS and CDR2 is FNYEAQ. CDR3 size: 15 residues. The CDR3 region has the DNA TGTGCCGGCAGCCTGCAGACAGAAACCAATTCACCCCTCCACTTT. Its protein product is CAGSLQTETNSPLHF.

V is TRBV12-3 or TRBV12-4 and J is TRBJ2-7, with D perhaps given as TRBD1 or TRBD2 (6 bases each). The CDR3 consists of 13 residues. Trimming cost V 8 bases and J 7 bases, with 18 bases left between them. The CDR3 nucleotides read TGTGCCAGCGGGGGGCAGCCTACGAGGGAGCAGTACTTC. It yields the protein CASGGQPTREQYF.

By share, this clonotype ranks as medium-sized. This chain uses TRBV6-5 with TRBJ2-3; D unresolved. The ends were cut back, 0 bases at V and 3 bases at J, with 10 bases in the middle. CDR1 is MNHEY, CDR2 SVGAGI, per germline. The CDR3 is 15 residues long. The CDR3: CASSYSIETTDTQYF. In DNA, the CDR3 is TGTGCCAGCAGTTACTCGATAGAAACTACAGATACGCAGTATTTT.

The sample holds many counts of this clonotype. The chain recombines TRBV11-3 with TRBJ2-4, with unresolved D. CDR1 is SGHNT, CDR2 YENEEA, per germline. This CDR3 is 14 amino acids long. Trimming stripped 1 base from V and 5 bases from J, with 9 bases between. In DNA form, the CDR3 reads TGTGCCAGCAGCTTAGGTGCCAGTGAAAACATTCAGTACTTC. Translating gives CASSLGASENIQYF.

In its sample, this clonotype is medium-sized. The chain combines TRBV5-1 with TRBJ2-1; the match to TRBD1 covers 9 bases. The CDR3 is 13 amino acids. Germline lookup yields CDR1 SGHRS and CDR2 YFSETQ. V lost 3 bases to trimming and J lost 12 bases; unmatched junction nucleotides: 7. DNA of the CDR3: TGCGCCAGCAGCTCAGGGACAGGGAGGTTGCAGTTCTTC. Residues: CASSSGTGRLQFF.

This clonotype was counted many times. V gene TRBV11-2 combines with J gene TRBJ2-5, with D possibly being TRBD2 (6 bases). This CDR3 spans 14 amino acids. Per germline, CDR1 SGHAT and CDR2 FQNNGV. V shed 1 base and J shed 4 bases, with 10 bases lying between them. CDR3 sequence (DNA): TGTGCCAGCAGCTTAGCGGGAGCCCTAGAGACCCAGTACTTC. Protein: CASSLAGALETQYF. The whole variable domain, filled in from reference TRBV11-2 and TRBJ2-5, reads EAGVAQSPRYKIIEKRQSVAFWCNPISGHATLYWYQQILGQGPKLLIQFQNNGVVDDSQLPKDRFSAERLKGVDSTLKIQPAKLEDSAVYLCASSLAGALETQYFGPGTRLLVL.

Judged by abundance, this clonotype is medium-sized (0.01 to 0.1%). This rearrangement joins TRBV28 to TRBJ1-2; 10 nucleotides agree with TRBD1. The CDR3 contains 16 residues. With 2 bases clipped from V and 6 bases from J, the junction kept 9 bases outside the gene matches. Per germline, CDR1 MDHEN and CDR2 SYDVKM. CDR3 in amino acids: CASSLLRQGASNGYTF. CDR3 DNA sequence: TGTGCCAGCAGTTTACTACGACAGGGGGCATCGAATGGCTACACCTTC.

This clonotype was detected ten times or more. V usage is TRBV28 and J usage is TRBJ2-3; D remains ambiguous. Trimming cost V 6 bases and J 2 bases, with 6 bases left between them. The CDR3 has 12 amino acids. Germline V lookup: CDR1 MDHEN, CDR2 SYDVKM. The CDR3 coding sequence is TGTGCCAGCAGCCCCCACACAGATACGCAGTATTTT. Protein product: CASSPHTDTQYF.

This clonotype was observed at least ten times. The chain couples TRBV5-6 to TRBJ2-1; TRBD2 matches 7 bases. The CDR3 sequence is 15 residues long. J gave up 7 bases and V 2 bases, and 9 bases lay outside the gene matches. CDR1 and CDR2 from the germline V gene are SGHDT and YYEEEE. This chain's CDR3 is CASSFSSREWNEQFF. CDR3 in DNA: TGTGCCAGCAGCTTTAGTTCGCGGGAGTGGAATGAGCAGTTCTTC.

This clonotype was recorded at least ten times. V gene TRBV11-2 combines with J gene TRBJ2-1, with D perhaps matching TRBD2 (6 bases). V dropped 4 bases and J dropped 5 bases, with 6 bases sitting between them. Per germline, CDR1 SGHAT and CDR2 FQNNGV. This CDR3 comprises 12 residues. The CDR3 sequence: CASSSGDNEQFF. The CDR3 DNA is TGTGCCAGCAGCTCGGGAGACAATGAGCAGTTCTTC.

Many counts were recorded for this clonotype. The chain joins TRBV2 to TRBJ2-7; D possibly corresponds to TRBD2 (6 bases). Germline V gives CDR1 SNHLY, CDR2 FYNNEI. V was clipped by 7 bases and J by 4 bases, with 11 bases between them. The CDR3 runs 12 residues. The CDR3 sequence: CASNPRGYEQYV. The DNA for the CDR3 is TGTGCCAGCAACCCCCGGGGGTACGAGCAGTACGTC.

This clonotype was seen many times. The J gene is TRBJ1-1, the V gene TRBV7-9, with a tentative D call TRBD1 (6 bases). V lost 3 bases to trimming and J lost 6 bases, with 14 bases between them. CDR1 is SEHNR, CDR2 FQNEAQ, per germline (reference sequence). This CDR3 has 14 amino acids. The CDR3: CASSFLTGGAEAFF. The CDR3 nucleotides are TGTGCCAGCAGCTTCTTAACCGGGGGCGCTGAAGCTTTCTTT.

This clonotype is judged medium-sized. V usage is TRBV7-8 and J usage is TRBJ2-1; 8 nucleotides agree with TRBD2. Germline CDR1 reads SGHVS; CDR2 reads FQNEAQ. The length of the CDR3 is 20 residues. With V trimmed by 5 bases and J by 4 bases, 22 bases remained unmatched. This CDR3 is CASSPRSGGDGLRRYNEQFF. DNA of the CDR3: TGTGCCAGCAGCCCTCGCTCGGGGGGGGACGGGTTGCGACGGTACAATGAGCAGTTCTTC. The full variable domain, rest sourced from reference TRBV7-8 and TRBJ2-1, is GAGVSQSPRYKVAKRGQDVALRCDPISGHVSLFWYQQALGQGPEFLTYFQNEAQLDKSGLPSDRFFAERPEGSVSTLKIQRTQQEDSAVYLCASSPRSGGDGLRRYNEQFFGPGTRLTVL.

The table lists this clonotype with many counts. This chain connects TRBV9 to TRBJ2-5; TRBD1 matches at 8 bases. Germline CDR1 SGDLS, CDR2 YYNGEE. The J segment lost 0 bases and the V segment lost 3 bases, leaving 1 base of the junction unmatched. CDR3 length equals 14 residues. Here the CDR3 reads CASSGQGYQETQYF. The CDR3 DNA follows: TGTGCCAGCAGCGGACAGGGGTACCAAGAGACCCAGTACTTC.

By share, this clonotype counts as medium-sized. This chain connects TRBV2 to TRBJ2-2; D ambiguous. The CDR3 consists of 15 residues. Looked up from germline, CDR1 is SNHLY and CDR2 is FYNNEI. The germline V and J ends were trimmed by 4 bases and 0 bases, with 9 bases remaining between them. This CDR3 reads CASSGSGSNTGELFF. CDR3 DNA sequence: TGTGCCAGCAGTGGGAGTGGTTCGAACACCGGGGAGCTGTTTTTT. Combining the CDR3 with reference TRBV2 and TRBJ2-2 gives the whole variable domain EPEVTQTPSHQVTQMGQEVILRCVPISNHLYFYWYRQILGQKVEFLVSFYNNEISEKSEIFDDQFSVERPDGSNFTLKIRSTKLEDSAMYFCASSGSGSNTGELFFGEGSRLTVL.

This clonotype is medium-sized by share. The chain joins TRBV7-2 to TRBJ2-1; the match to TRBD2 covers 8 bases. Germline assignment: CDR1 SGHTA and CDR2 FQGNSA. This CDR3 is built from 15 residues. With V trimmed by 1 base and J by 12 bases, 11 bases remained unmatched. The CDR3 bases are TGTGCCAGCAGCTTAGAGACTAGCGCCTGGCAGGCGCAGTTCTTC. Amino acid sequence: CASSLETSAWQAQFF.

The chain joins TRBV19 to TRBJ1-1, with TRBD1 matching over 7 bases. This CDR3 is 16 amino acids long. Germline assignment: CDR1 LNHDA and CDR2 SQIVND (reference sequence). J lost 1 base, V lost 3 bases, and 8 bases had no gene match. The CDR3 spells CASSMGGGDPNTEAFF. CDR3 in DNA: TGTGCCAGTAGTATGGGAGGGGGCGACCCGAACACTGAAGCTTTCTTT. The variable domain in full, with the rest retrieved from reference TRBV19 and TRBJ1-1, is DGGITQSPKYLFRKEGQNVTLSCEQNLNHDAMYWYRQDPGQGLRLIYYSQIVNDFQKGDIAEGYSVSREKKESFPLTVTSAQKNPTAFYLCASSMGGGDPNTEAFFGQGTRLTVV.

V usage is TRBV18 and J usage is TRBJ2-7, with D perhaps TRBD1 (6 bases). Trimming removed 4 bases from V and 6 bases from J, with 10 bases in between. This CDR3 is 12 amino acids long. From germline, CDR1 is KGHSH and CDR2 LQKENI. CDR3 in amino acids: CASSLRGGEQYV. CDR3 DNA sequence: TGTGCCAGCTCACTCAGGGGTGGCGAGCAGTACGTC.

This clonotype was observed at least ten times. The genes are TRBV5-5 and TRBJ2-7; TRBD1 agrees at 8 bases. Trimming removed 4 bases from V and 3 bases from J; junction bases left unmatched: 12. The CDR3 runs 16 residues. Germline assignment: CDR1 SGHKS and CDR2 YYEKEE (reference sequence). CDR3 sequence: CASSPEWTGFGYEQYV. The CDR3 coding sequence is TGTGCCAGCAGCCCCGAATGGACAGGGTTTGGCTACGAGCAGTACGTC.

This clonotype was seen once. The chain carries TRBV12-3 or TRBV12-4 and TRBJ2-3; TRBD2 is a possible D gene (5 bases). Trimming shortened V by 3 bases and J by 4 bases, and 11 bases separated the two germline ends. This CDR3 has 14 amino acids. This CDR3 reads CASSFTGGADTQYF. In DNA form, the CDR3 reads TGTGCCAGCAGTTTTACCGGAGGCGCAGATACGCAGTATTTT.

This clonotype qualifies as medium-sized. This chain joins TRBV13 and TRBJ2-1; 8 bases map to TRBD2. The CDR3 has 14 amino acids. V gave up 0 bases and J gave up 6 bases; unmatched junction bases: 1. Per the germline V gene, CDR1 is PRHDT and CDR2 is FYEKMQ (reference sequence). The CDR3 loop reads CASSLGGLVNEQFF. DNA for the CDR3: TGTGCCAGCAGCTTAGGGGGACTAGTCAATGAGCAGTTCTTC.

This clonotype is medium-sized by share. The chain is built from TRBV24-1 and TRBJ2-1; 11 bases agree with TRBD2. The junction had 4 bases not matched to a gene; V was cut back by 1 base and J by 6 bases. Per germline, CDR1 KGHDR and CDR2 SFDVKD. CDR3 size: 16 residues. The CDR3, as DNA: TGTGCCACCAGTGATTTTAGCGGGGGGGGACTCAATGAGCAGTTCTTC. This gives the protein CATSDFSGGGLNEQFF.

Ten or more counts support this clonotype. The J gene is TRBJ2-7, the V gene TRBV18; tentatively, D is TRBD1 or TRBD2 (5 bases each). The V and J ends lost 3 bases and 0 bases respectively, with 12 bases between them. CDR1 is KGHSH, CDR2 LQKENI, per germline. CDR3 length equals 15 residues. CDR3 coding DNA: TGTGCCAGCTCACCCCGGGGCCGAGGCTCCTACGAGCAGTACTTC. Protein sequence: CASSPRGRGSYEQYF.